What follows is one T cell receptor (beta chain) and its context. V lost 3 bases and J lost 2; bases outside the gene matches: 2. Germline V lookup: CDR1 ENHRY, CDR2 SYGVKD. This CDR3 has 15 residues. These data belong to a study of cytomegalovirus exposure and HLA in healthy donors. This PCR relied on a set of 60 Vbeta primers and 13 Jbeta primers. The method was immunoSEQ multiplex PCR; TCRdb's version includes in-frame clones alone and lacks a portion of them. The data contain fewer than 200,000 clones, around 68% of them singletons. The chain couples TRBV10-3 to TRBJ2-5, with 11 bases that match TRBD2. Sequenced: PBMCs. The sequence derives from a man in his fifties or sixties in good health and CMV-seronegative. This CDR3 reads CAISDLAGGQETQYF. The CDR3 DNA sequence: TGTGCCATCAGTGATCTAGCGGGGGGACAAGAGACCCAGTACTTC.